This T cell receptor beta chain derives from a study of blood T cell repertoires in COVID-19. Study information: Samples came from the United States, Italy and Spain, spanning acute and convalescent COVID-19.

Living in 20 to 30 US areas, the participants were between roughly 18 and 95 years of age. Participants were placed into cohorts based on the clinical history they reported. Per the germline V gene, CDR1 is LGHDT and CDR2 is YNNKEL (reference sequence). Trimming left V 2 bases short and J 9 bases short, with 11 bases between. This CDR3 region has 13 residues. The protocol was immunoSEQ multiplex PCR, while the TCRdb copy is restricted to in-frame clones and leaves out a portion. The sample has about 46,000 clones; about 85% are singletons. The receptor comes from a woman in her 50s who had recovered from COVID-19. This chain connects TRBV3-1 (or the pseudogene TRBV3-2) to TRBJ2-1, with D maybe TRBD2 (5 bases). What was sequenced was PBMCs or T cells enriched from blood (not recorded which). The CDR3 coding sequence is TGTGCCAGCAGCCAACAAACCCGGGGTGAGCAGTTCTTC. Translated, it gives CASSQQTRGEQFF.